These T cell receptor beta chains were read from a single sample in a study of identical twins. TCRdb processed the 5' RACE reads anew with MiXCR; each CDR3 protein has one entry. In the table there are around 1.7 million distinct CDR3 sequences, 25% to 35% of which are singletons. The sample consisted of cord blood. All receptors derive from a newborn girl in good health. CDR3s include the opening cysteine and the closing phenylalanine or tryptophan. D genes are given only for firm matches. A row's size may be missing; if present it is once, few, many or a size class.

j_call v_call d_call clone_size cdr3_aa cdr3_nt
TRBJ2-1 TRBV20-1 . . CSARDRQGKFYNEQFF TGTAGTGCTAGAGATCGGCAGGGGAAATTCTACAATGAGCAGTTCTTC
TRBJ2-3 TRBV29-1 . many CSVGSGRKPSTDTQYF TGCAGCGTTGGCTCGGGGCGAAAACCTAGCACAGATACGCAGTATTTT
TRBJ1-2 TRBV2 . . CASTGQVGPNYGYTF TGTGCCAGCACGGGGCAGGTCGGACCTAACTATGGCTACACCTTC
TRBJ2-1 TRBV20-1 TRBD2 few CSAPIAGASDEQFF TGCAGTGCGCCAATAGCGGGAGCATCGGATGAGCAGTTCTTC
TRBJ2-2 TRBV19 . . CASSGREGGELFF TGTGCCAGTAGCGGGAGAGAGGGCGGGGAGCTGTTTTTT
TRBJ1-2 TRBV5-1 . few CASSLPGTGGYTF TGCGCCAGCAGCTTACCAGGGACGGGCGGCTACACCTTC
TRBJ1-2 TRBV6-1 TRBD1 many CASSADRGYGYTF TGTGCCAGCAGCGCCGACAGGGGCTATGGCTACACCTTC
TRBJ2-1 TRBV23-1 . . CASSQAGQFF TGCGCCAGCAGTCAAGCTGGGCAGTTCTTC
TRBJ2-7 TRBV20-1 TRBD2 . CSAVKRGLADSYEQYF TGCAGTGCTGTTAAGAGAGGACTAGCGGACTCCTACGAGCAGTACTTC
TRBJ2-2 TRBV14 . . CASSQEMVYTGELFF TGTGCCAGCAGCCAAGAGATGGTGTACACCGGGGAGCTGTTTTTT
TRBJ1-2 TRBV20-1 . once CSAGKLGGYTF TGCAGTGCCGGGAAACTCGGTGGCTACACCTTC
TRBJ2-5 TRBV5-1 . few CASSSQGTRWASGETQYF TGCGCCAGCAGCTCCCAGGGGACGCGGTGGGCCAGCGGGGAGACCCAGTACTTC
TRBJ2-3 TRBV10-1 . few CASSSGTESTDTQYF TGCGCCAGCAGTTCCGGGACGGAAAGCACAGATACGCAGTATTTT
TRBJ1-1 TRBV4-1 TRBD1 . CASSHHRGNTEAFF TGCGCCAGCAGCCATCACAGGGGGAACACTGAAGCTTTCTTT
TRBJ2-7 TRBV12-3/TRBV12-4 . many CASGTRVLYEQYF TGTGCCAGCGGGACCCGTGTTCTCTACGAGCAGTACTTC
TRBJ1-2 TRBV3-1 TRBD1 . CAGSQDEGAGYGYTF TGTGCCGGCAGCCAAGATGAGGGGGCGGGATATGGCTACACCTTC
TRBJ2-5 TRBV20-1 . few CSATARTETQYF TGCAGTGCTACAGCCCGGACGGAGACCCAGTACTTC
TRBJ1-5 TRBV28 TRBD1 . CASRTGTGPCNQPQHF TGTGCCAGCAGAACCGGGACAGGCCCTTGCAATCAGCCCCAGCATTTT
TRBJ2-3 TRBV9 TRBD2 few CASSVAASGRGTDTQYF TGTGCCAGCAGCGTAGCTGCTAGCGGGAGGGGCACAGATACGCAGTATTTT
TRBJ1-5 TRBV6-6 . few CASRRALFPTQPQHF TGTGCCAGCAGGCGGGCCCTTTTTCCGACTCAGCCCCAGCATTTT
TRBJ1-2 TRBV4-1 TRBD1 many CASSQTGNYGYTF TGTGCCAGCAGTCAGACAGGGAACTATGGCTACACCTTC
TRBJ1-4 TRBV3-1 . . CASSQEGRVSNEKLFF TGTGCCAGCAGCCAAGAAGGACGGGTTTCTAATGAAAAACTGTTTTTT
TRBJ2-1 TRBV18 TRBD2 . CASSPLPGLAANNEQFF TGTGCCAGCTCACCCCTTCCGGGACTAGCGGCCAACAATGAGCAGTTCTTC
TRBJ2-1 TRBV27 . once CASSFAPLAYEQFF TGTGCCAGCAGTTTTGCCCCTCTCGCCTACGAGCAGTTCTTC
TRBJ1-4 TRBV7-2 . . CASSLQAFTANEKLFF TGTGCCAGCAGCCTGCAGGCGTTTACGGCTAATGAAAAACTGTTTTTT
TRBJ2-1 TRBV12-3/TRBV12-4 TRBD2 once CASSQTSGGAPGYNEQFF TGTGCCAGCAGTCAGACTAGCGGGGGGGCCCCGGGGTACAATGAGCAGTTCTTC
TRBJ1-2 TRBV3-1 . . CASSLRRDGLYGYTF TGTGCCAGCAGCCTGAGACGGGACGGGCTCTATGGCTACACCTTC
TRBJ2-1 TRBV2 . . CASSEGSNEQFF TGTGCCAGCAGTGAAGGGAGCAATGAGCAGTTCTTC
TRBJ2-1 TRBV4-2 . . CASRQRTSYNEQFF TGTGCCAGCAGGCAAAGAACTAGCTACAATGAGCAGTTCTTC
TRBJ2-7 TRBV11-2 . many CASSLLGPSYEQYF TGTGCCAGCAGCTTACTGGGACCGTCCTACGAGCAGTACTTC
TRBJ2-7 TRBV7-2 TRBD1 . CASSPGQGATSYEQYF TGTGCCAGCAGCCCAGGACAGGGAGCAACTTCTTACGAGCAGTACTTC
TRBJ1-1 TRBV7-9 . . CASSLAPGDGYTEAFF TGTGCCAGCAGCTTAGCCCCCGGGGACGGGTACACTGAAGCTTTCTTT
TRBJ1-1 TRBV30 . few CAWSVVGLYTEAFF TGTGCCTGGAGTGTAGTGGGGTTGTACACTGAAGCTTTCTTT
TRBJ2-5 TRBV20-1 TRBD2 . CSAASGALQETQYF TGCAGTGCCGCTAGCGGGGCACTACAAGAGACCCAGTACTTC
TRBJ2-3 TRBV29-1 . . CSTDIGGSADMQYF TGCAGCACTGATATAGGGGGATCGGCAGATATGCAGTATTTT
TRBJ2-7 TRBV28 TRBD2 . CASSLGREVNEQYF TGTGCCAGCAGTTTAGGGCGGGAGGTCAACGAGCAGTACTTC
TRBJ2-7 TRBV11-2 . few CASSGDGRYYNEQYF TGTGCCAGCAGCGGGGACGGGCGGTACTACAATGAGCAGTACTTC
TRBJ1-4 TRBV2 . few CASSDYEKLFF TGTGCCAGCAGTGATTACGAAAAACTGTTTTTT
TRBJ2-2 TRBV27 . . CASRRHYTGELFF TGTGCCAGCAGAAGACACTACACCGGGGAGCTGTTTTTT
TRBJ2-3 TRBV9 TRBD2 . CANSPSSGETDTQYF TGTGCCAACAGCCCCTCTAGCGGGGAGACAGATACGCAGTATTTT
TRBJ2-1 TRBV12-3/TRBV12-4 . few CASSFFRPGGRNEQFF TGTGCCAGCAGTTTTTTCCGCCCGGGTGGCCGCAATGAGCAGTTCTTC
TRBJ2-3 TRBV10-2 TRBD2 few CASSDGTTSGRSDTQYF TGCGCCAGCAGTGATGGAACGACTAGCGGGAGATCAGATACGCAGTATTTT
TRBJ1-1 TRBV7-9 . . CASTGTMNTEAFF TGTGCCAGCACAGGGACCATGAACACTGAAGCTTTCTTT
TRBJ2-7 TRBV19 TRBD2 . CASALKAGGPYEQYF TGTGCCAGCGCACTTAAAGCGGGAGGCCCCTACGAGCAGTACTTC
TRBJ2-3 TRBV4-1 . few CASRYKDTQYF TGCGCCAGCAGATACAAAGATACGCAGTATTTT
TRBJ1-1 TRBV30 . . CAWSEGGTEAFF TGTGCCTGGAGTGAGGGCGGGACTGAAGCTTTCTTT
TRBJ2-7 TRBV5-5 TRBD1 . CASSAGGQGHYEQYF TGTGCCAGCAGCGCCGGAGGACAGGGGCACTACGAGCAGTACTTC
TRBJ2-2 TRBV2 . few CASSENAATGELFF TGTGCCAGCAGTGAAAATGCTGCCACCGGGGAGCTGTTTTTT
TRBJ2-7 TRBV27 TRBD1 . CASSFRTSGTGRYEQYF TGTGCCAGCAGTTTTAGGACTTCCGGGACAGGGCGCTACGAGCAGTACTTC
TRBJ2-1 TRBV20-1 TRBD2 . CSASFPSGQIVYNEQFF TGCAGTGCTAGTTTCCCTAGCGGCCAGATAGTATACAATGAGCAGTTCTTC
TRBJ2-7 TRBV4-1 . few CASSQAGWSYEQYF TGCGCCAGCAGCCAAGCGGGCTGGTCCTACGAGCAGTACTTC